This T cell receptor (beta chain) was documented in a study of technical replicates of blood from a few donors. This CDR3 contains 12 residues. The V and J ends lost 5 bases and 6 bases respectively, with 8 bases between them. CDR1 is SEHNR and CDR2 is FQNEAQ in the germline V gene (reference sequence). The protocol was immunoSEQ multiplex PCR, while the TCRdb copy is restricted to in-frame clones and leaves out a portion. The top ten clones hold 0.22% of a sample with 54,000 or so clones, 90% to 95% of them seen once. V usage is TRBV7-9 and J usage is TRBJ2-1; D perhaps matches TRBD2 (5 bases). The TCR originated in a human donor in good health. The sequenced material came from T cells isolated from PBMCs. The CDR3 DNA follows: TGTGCCAGCAGCCTACTAGTCAATGAGCAGTTCTTC. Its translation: CASSLLVNEQFF.